This is a list of T cell receptor beta chains from one sample in a study of control samples from healthy donors and cancer patients. Clones were read by immunoSEQ multiplex PCR, and TCRdb kept only the in-frame ones, dropping some. The sample shows roughly 120,000 clones, under 95% of them seen only once. Specimen: PBMCs. The origin of the receptors is a man aged 50-59 years with head and neck cancer. Each CDR3 is given with its conserved first and last residue. The D gene is left open where the match is weak. Size values are once, few and many counts, or a class for expanded clones, and some rows have none.

TRBV19	TRBD1	TRBJ1-2	few	TGTGCCAGTAGTTACGGACAGGTTCAGGGCTACACCTTC	CASSYGQVQGYTF
TRBV29-1	TRBD1	TRBJ2-7	once	TGCAGCGTTGAAGATCAACAGGGGGCCTCCTACGAGCAGTACTTC	CSVEDQQGASYEQYF
TRBV3-1/TRBV3-2	-	TRBJ1-2	-	TGTGCCAGCAGCCAAGCGACAGCTTACTATGGCTACACCTTC	CASSQATAYYGYTF
TRBV28	-	TRBJ2-7	-	TGTGCCAGCAGTACGGCCTACGAGCAGTACTTC	CASSTAYEQYF
TRBV23-1	-	TRBJ2-3	-	TGCGCCAGCAGTCCGCCCCCTCCTGTGGGGTCCACAGATACGCAGTATTTT	CASSPPPPVGSTDTQYF
TRBV6-5	-	TRBJ2-2	-	TGTGCCAGCAGCTCCTACACCGGGGAGCTGTTTTTT	CASSSYTGELFF
TRBV6-2/TRBV6-3	TRBD1	TRBJ1-1	-	TGTGCCAGCAGTTTTGACAGGGTGAACACTGAAGCTTTCTTT	CASSFDRVNTEAFF
TRBV6-5	-	TRBJ1-1	-	TGTGCCAGCAGCTTTGGGGGGCGCATGTACACTGAAGCTTTCTTT	CASSFGGRMYTEAFF
TRBV9	TRBD1	TRBJ2-5	-	TGTGCCAGCAGTCGCCGGGACAGACAAGAGACCCAGTACTTC	CASSRRDRQETQYF
TRBV19	-	TRBJ1-1	-	TGTGCCAGTAGAAGGGTGATGAACACTGAAGCTTTCTTT	CASRRVMNTEAFF
TRBV2	-	TRBJ2-7	-	TGTGCCAGCAGTGGAGGGGACGGCGAGGCCTACGAGCAGTACTTC	CASSGGDGEAYEQYF
TRBV5-5	-	TRBJ2-3	-	TGTGCCAGCAGCACCTTGCCAGTCCCTACAGATACGCAGTATTTT	CASSTLPVPTDTQYF
TRBV7-6	-	TRBJ1-1	-	TGTGCCAGCAGCTCATCCACCGGACATCTCACTGAAGCTTTCTTT	CASSSSTGHLTEAFF
TRBV4-3	-	TRBJ2-7	once	TGCGCCAGCAGCCAAGAACCGGGAGCCTACGAGCAGTACTTC	CASSQEPGAYEQYF
TRBV28	-	TRBJ1-1	-	TGTGCCAGCAGACCTCAGCCCACTGAAGCTTTCTTT	CASRPQPTEAFF
TRBV7-9	-	TRBJ2-2	-	TGTGCCAGCAGCTTTTTGATGGGGGGTAACACCGGGGAGCTGTTTTTT	CASSFLMGGNTGELFF
TRBV3-1/TRBV3-2	TRBD2	TRBJ2-7	-	TGTGCCAGCAGCCAGTTAGCGGGGGCAAACTACGAGCAGTACTTC	CASSQLAGANYEQYF